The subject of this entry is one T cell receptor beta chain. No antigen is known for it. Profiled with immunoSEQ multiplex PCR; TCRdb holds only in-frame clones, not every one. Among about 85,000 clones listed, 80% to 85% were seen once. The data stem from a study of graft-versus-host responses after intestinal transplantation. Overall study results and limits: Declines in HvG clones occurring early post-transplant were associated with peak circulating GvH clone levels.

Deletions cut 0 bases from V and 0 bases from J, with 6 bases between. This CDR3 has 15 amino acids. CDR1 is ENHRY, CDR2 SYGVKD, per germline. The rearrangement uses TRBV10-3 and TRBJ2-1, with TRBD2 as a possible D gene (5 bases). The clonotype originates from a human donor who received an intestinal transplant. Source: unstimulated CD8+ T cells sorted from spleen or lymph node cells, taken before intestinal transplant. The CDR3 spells CAISESTSSYNEQFF. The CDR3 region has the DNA TGTGCCATCAGTGAGTCAACTAGCTCCTACAATGAGCAGTTCTTC.